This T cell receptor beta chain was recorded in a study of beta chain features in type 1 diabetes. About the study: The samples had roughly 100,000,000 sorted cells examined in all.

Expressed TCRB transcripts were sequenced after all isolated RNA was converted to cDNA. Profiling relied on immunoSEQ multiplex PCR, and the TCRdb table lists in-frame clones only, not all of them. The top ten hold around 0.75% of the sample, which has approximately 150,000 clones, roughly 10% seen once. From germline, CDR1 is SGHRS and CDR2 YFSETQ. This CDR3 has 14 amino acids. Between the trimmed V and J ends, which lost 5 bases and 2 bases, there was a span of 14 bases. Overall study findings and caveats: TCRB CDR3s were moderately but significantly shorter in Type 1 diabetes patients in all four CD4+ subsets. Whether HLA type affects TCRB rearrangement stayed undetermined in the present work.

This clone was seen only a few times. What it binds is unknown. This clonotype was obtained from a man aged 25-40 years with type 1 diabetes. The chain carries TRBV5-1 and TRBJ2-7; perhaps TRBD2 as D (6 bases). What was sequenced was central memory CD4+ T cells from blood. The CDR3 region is CASRVLAGTYEQYF. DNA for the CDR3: TGCGCCAGCAGAGTTCTGGCGGGGACCTACGAGCAGTACTTC.